The TCR beta chain described here comes from a study of T cell responses to AZD1222 COVID-19 vaccine. Overall study: Second-dose groups at about 4 or about 12 weeks were pooled.

The V gene's germline CDR1 is MNHEY and CDR2 SMNVEV (reference sequence). V gave up 0 bases and J gave up 4 bases, with 16 bases separating them. This CDR3 is built from 17 residues. Study results and caveats: Baseline seropositivity occurred in only a handful of AZD1222 recipients. Spike-specific TCRs gained breadth and depth after people received two AZD1222 doses. Donors, mostly white British, included more females; clonal diversity was possibly underestimated.

Only in-frame clones appear in the TCRdb table, and some are missing; sequencing was by immunoSEQ multiplex PCR. In the table there are some 61,000 clones, more than 75% of which are singletons. Concerning this clone itself: Its antigen is unidentified.

This receptor was identified in an adult in good health. This chain connects TRBV27 to TRBJ1-5; tentative D call: TRBD1 (6 bases). Specimen: peripheral blood, collected on day 0 of AZD1222 vaccination. The CDR3 sequence: CASSLSPPGTPNQPQHF. The CDR3 DNA sequence: TGTGCCAGCAGTTTATCTCCCCCCGGGACACCGAATCAGCCCCAGCATTTT.